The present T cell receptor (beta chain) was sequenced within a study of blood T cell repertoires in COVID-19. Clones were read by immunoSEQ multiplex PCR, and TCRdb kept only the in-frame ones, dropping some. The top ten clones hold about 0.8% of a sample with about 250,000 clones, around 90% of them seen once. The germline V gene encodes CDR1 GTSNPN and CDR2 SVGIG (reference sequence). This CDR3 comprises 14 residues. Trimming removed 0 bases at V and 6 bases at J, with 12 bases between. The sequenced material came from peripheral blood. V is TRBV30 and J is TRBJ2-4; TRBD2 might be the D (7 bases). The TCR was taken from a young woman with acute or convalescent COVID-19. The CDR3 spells CAWSVGGAGNIQYF. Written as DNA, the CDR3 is TGTGCCTGGAGTGTGGGGGGGGCCGGAAACATTCAGTACTTC.